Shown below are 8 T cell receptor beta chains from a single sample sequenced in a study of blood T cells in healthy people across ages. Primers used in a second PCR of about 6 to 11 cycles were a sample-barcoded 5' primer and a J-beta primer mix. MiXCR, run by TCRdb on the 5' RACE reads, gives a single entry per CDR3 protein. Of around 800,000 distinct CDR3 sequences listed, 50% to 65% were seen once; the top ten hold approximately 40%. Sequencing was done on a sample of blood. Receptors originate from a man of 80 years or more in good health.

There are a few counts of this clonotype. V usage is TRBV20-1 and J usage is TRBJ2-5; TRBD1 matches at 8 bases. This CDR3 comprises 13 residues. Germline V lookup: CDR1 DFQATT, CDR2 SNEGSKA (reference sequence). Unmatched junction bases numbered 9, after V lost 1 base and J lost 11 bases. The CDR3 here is CSARGQGLGEQYF. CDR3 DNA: TGCAGTGCTAGAGGACAGGGGCTGGGAGAGCAGTACTTC.

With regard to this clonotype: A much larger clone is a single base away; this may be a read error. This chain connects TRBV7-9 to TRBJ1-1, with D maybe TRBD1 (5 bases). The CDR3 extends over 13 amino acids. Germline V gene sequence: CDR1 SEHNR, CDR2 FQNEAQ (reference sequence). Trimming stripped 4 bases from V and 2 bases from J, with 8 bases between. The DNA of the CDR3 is TGTGCCAGCAGCTGCACAGGAAACACTGAAGCTTTCTTT. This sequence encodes CASSCTGNTEAFF. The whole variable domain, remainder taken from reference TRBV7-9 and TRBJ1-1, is DTGVSQNPRHKITKRGQNVTFRCDPISEHNRLYWYRQTLGQGPEFLTYFQNEAQLEKSRLLSDRFSAERPKGSFSTLEIQRTEQGDSAMYLCASSCTGNTEAFFGQGTRLTVV.

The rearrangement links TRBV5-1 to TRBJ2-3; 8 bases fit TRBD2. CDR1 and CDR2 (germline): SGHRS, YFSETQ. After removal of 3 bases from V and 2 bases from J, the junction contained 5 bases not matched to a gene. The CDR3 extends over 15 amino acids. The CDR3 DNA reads TGCGCCAGCAGCTCAGGACTAGCCTCCACAGATACGCAGTATTTT. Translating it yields CASSSGLASTDTQYF.

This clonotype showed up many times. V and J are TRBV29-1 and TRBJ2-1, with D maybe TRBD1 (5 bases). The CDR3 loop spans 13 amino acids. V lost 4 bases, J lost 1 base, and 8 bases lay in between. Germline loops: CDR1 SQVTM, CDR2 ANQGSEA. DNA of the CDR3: TGCAGCGTTGGGGGCAGGTCCTACAATGAGCAGTTCTTC. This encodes CSVGGRSYNEQFF.

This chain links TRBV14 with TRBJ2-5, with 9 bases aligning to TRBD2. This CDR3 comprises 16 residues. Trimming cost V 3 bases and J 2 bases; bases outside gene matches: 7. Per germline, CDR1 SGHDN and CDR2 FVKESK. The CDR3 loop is CASSQSGLAKQETQYF. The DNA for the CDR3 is TGTGCCAGCAGCCAGTCGGGACTAGCAAAGCAAGAGACCCAGTACTTC. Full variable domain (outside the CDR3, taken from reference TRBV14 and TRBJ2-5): EAGVTQFPSHSVIEKGQTVTLRCDPISGHDNLYWYRRVMGKEIKFLLHFVKESKQDESGMPNNRFLAERTGGTYSTLKVQPAELEDSGVYFCASSQSGLAKQETQYFGPGTRLLVL.

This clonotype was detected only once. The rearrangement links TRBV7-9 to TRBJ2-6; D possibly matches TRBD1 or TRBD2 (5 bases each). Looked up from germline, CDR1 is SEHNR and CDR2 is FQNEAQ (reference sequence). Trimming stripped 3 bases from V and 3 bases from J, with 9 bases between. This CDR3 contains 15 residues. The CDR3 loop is CASSFLGVGANVLTF. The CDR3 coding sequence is TGTGCCAGCAGCTTTTTGGGGGTTGGGGCCAACGTCCTGACTTTC.

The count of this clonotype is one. CDR3 DNA: TGTGCCAGCAGTTCCAGGAGTGGAGAAAGATACGCGTATTTT. It translates to CASSSRSGERYAYF. The chain uses TRBV6-5 and TRBJ2-3, with D unclear. Germline V CDR1 and CDR2: MNHEY, SVGAGI. The CDR3 is 14 residues long. V was shortened by 4 bases and J by 14 bases, with 22 bases between the two germline ends.

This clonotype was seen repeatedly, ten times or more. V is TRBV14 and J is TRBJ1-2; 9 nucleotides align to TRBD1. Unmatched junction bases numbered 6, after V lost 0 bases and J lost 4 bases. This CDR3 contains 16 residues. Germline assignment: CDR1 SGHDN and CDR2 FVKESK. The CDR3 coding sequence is TGTGCCAGCAGCCAAGATCGCGGGACAGGGCTCTATGGCTACACCTTC. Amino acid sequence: CASSQDRGTGLYGYTF.